The source of this T cell receptor beta chain is a study of cytomegalovirus exposure and HLA in healthy donors. Both 60 Vbeta primers and 13 Jbeta primers went into the PCR. Some clones are missing from TCRdb's copy, which holds only in-frame ones; the method was immunoSEQ multiplex PCR. The table has approximately 150,000 clones, around 82% seen once. For this clone: What it binds is unknown.

Study-level points and caveats: In a later analysis, TCR beta V- and J-gene trimming showed a link to a missense DCLRE1C variant.

The V and J ends lost 4 bases and 3 bases, in that order; junction bases with no gene match: 10. Per germline, CDR1 SGHRS and CDR2 YFSETQ. The CDR3 sequence is 16 residues long. This clonotype originated in a man in his fifties or sixties in good health and CMV-seropositive. Sample: PBMCs. The chain joins TRBV5-1 to TRBJ2-3, with 8 nucleotides matching TRBD2. CDR3 in amino acids: CASSPGGGHLTDTQYF. Here the CDR3 DNA reads TGCGCCAGCAGCCCCGGGGGGGGGCACCTAACAGATACGCAGTATTTT.